Below are 25 T cell receptor beta chains sequenced from a single sample in a study of Tregs in tolerant kidney transplant recipients. Some clones are missing from TCRdb's copy, which holds only in-frame ones; the method was immunoSEQ multiplex PCR. The repertoire consists of about 66,000 clones, with approximately 92% occurring once and the leading ten covering 11%. The sequences come from CD8+ T cells from blood, collected before the transplant. The receptors shown here come from a human donor who received a combined kidney and bone marrow transplant.

The sample holds a few counts of this clone. The chain recombines TRBV5-1 with TRBJ2-7, with 10 bases identical to TRBD1. The ends lost 7 bases at V and 4 bases at J; junction bases unmatched: 8. The CDR3 has 14 residues. CDR1 and CDR2 (germline): SGHRS, YFSETQ. In DNA form, the CDR3 reads TGCGCCAGCGGTCCGGACAGGGGGAATTACGAGCAGTACTTC. Translated, it gives CASGPDRGNYEQYF. The complete variable domain, with remaining parts taken from reference TRBV5-1 and TRBJ2-7, reads KAGVTQTPRYLIKTRGQQVTLSCSPISGHRSVSWYQQTPGQGLQFLFEYFSETQRNKGNFPGRFSGRQFSNSRSEMNVSTLELGDSALYLCASGPDRGNYEQYFGPGTRLTVT.

This chain links TRBV2 with TRBJ2-3; 8 bases line up with TRBD1. CDR3 length equals 16 residues. Losses at the gene ends were 6 bases for V and 2 bases for J; bases not matched to a gene: 10. Looked up from germline, CDR1 is SNHLY and CDR2 is FYNNEI. The CDR3 loop is CASSSGQGHFTDTQYF. In DNA, the CDR3 is TGTGCCAGCAGCTCCGGACAGGGACATTTCACAGATACGCAGTATTTT.

The chain uses TRBV27 and TRBJ1-2; D uncertain. Per the germline V gene, CDR1 is MNHEY and CDR2 is SMNVEV (reference sequence). The CDR3 has 14 residues. Trimming pared 4 bases from V and 4 bases from J, leaving 13 bases between. Here the CDR3 DNA reads TGTGCCAGCAGTTCAACAGATTTTATCTATGGCTACACCTTC. Encoded protein: CASSSTDFIYGYTF.

The V gene is TRBV5-8, the J gene TRBJ1-2; a possible D gene is TRBD1 (5 bases). Trimming pared 0 bases from V and 3 bases from J, leaving 15 bases between. Germline-derived CDR1 and CDR2 are SGHTS and YDEGEE. This CDR3 comprises 16 residues. The CDR3 nucleotides read TGTGCCAGCAGCTTGGTGGTACAGGATCTCTACTATGGCTACACCTTC. Translation gives CASSLVVQDLYYGYTF.

This clone was seen only once. Relative to the germline gene, one junction end is altered; a read error may explain this. The chain is built from TRBV4-3 and TRBJ1-5, with D hard to call. CDR3 length: 14 amino acids. Germline CDR1 is LGHNA and CDR2 is YSLEER. Here the CDR3 DNA reads TGCGCCAACAGCCAAGGTAGAGGGAGTCAGCCCCAGCATTTT. Translating it yields CANSQGRGSQPQHF.

This clone appeared once. J is TRBJ1-5 and V is TRBV7-8, with D perhaps matching TRBD1 (6 bases). The V end lost 5 bases, the J end lost 3 bases, and 11 bases lay between the germline ends. CDR3 size: 14 residues. Per germline, CDR1 SGHVS and CDR2 FQNEAQ. In DNA form, the CDR3 reads TGTGCCAGCAGCCGGGGGGCCTCCAATCAGCCCCAGCATTTT. Protein: CASSRGASNQPQHF.

This chain links TRBV5-6 with TRBJ2-7, with D possibly being TRBD2 (5 bases). V shed 5 bases and J shed 1 base, with 10 bases lying between them. The CDR3 covers 13 residues. CDR1 is SGHDT and CDR2 is YYEEEE in the germline V gene. The CDR3 protein is CASSDGESYEQYF. Written as DNA, the CDR3 is TGTGCCAGCAGTGACGGGGAGTCCTACGAGCAGTACTTC. Using reference TRBV5-6 and TRBJ2-7 for the parts outside the CDR3, the full variable domain is DAGVTQSPTHLIKTRGQQVTLRCSPKSGHDTVSWYQQALGQGPQFIFQYYEEEERQRGNFPDRFSGHQFPNYSSELNVNALLLGDSALYLCASSDGESYEQYFGPGTRLTVT.

V and J are TRBV7-3 and TRBJ1-5; D unclear. CDR3 length: 15 amino acids. V dropped 5 bases and J dropped 0 bases, with 11 bases sitting between them. The germline CDR1 and CDR2 sequences are SGHTA and FQGTGA. The CDR3 DNA reads TGTGCCAGCAGCCCGGGAATTTATAGCAATCAGCCCCAGCATTTT. Translation gives CASSPGIYSNQPQHF.

This clone is a singleton in its sample. The chain combines TRBV5-1 with TRBJ1-1; D is perhaps TRBD1 (6 bases). This CDR3 spans 14 amino acids. The germline V gene has CDR1 SGHRS and CDR2 YFSETQ. Trimming stripped 2 bases from V and 5 bases from J, with 13 bases between. Here the CDR3 DNA reads TGCGCCAGCAGCTTCGGGGGGGCTTGGACTGAAGCTTTCTTT. Translated: CASSFGGAWTEAFF.

The genes are TRBV7-9 and TRBJ2-3; possible D gene TRBD1, 5 bases. The CDR3 length is 13 residues. Between the trimmed V and J ends, which lost 2 bases and 5 bases, there was a span of 8 bases. Germline CDR1 is SEHNR and CDR2 is FQNEAQ (reference sequence). CDR3 sequence reads: CASSLPGIDTQYF. DNA for the CDR3: TGTGCCAGCAGCTTACCAGGGATAGATACGCAGTATTTT.

The V and J genes are TRBV7-6 and TRBJ1-5; 7 nucleotides match TRBD1. The length of the CDR3 is 15 residues. V shed 5 bases and J 4 bases; nucleotides not matched to a gene: 8. Germline V gives CDR1 SGHVS, CDR2 FNYEAQ. CDR3 in amino acids: CASSRTQGGNQPQHF. The CDR3 DNA sequence: TGTGCCAGCAGCAGAACCCAGGGGGGTAATCAGCCCCAGCATTTT.

The rearrangement joins TRBV7-2 to TRBJ2-3; tentatively, D is TRBD2 (5 bases). The CDR3 loop spans 14 amino acids. Trimming cost V 2 bases and J 5 bases, with 11 bases left between them. CDR1 is SGHTA and CDR2 is FQGNSA in the germline V gene. The DNA of the CDR3 is TGTGCCAGCAGCTTACTGGCGGGTCAAGATACGCAGTATTTT. Encoded protein: CASSLLAGQDTQYF.

The CDR3 region is CASAKTSTGIAFF. Here the CDR3 DNA reads TGTGCCAGCGCGAAAACCTCGACAGGGATCGCTTTCTTT. This sequence joins TRBV2 and TRBJ1-1; 7 bases agree with TRBD1. Germline V gives CDR1 SNHLY, CDR2 FYNNEI. J was trimmed by 11 bases and V by 8 bases; bases with no gene match: 14. This CDR3 comprises 13 residues.

The rearrangement joins TRBV27 to TRBJ2-7; D is perhaps TRBD2 (5 bases). Germline V CDR1 and CDR2: MNHEY, SMNVEV (reference sequence). This CDR3 region has 15 residues. The V and J ends lost 0 bases and 2 bases respectively, with 11 bases between them. The CDR3 DNA sequence: TGTGCCAGCAGTTTATCATCCAGCGGCACCTACGAGCAGTACTTC. Translating it yields CASSLSSSGTYEQYF.

This sequence joins TRBV7-9 and TRBJ2-1; 9 bases fit TRBD1. The ends lost 4 bases at V and 5 bases at J; junction bases unmatched: 15. CDR3 length equals 18 residues. The germline gives CDR1 SEHNR, CDR2 FQNEAQ (reference sequence). The CDR3 region has the DNA TGTGCCAGCAGCTCTACGAGCTTTCGGGACAGGGCGAACAATGAGCAGTTCTTC. It codes for CASSSTSFRDRANNEQFF.

J is TRBJ1-1 and V is TRBV9, with 7 positions matching TRBD1. The CDR3 spans 13 residues. The germline gives CDR1 SGDLS, CDR2 YYNGEE. Losses at the gene ends were 4 bases for V and 7 bases for J; bases not matched to a gene: 7. CDR3 in DNA: TGTGCCAGCAGCCCCACGGGGACAGATGAAGCTTTCTTT. Encoded protein: CASSPTGTDEAFF. The entire variable domain, with the rest obtained from reference TRBV9 and TRBJ1-1, is as follows: DSGVTQTPKHLITATGQRVTLRCSPRSGDLSVYWYQQSLDQGLQFLIQYYNGEERAKGNILERFSAQQFPDLHSELNLSSLELGDSALYFCASSPTGTDEAFFGQGTRLTVV.

J is TRBJ2-7 and V is TRBV7-9; D is possibly TRBD2 (6 bases). This CDR3 contains 15 residues. Germline V gene sequence: CDR1 SEHNR, CDR2 FQNEAQ (reference sequence). Trimming took 2 bases from V and 6 from J, leaving 17 bases between them. DNA of the CDR3: TGTGCCAGCAGCTTACCCCCCCGTGAGGGAGGCGAGCAGTACTTC. It encodes CASSLPPREGGEQYF.

The chain recombines TRBV29-1 with TRBJ2-1; TRBD2 agrees at 7 bases. Germline loops: CDR1 SQVTM, CDR2 ANQGSEA. Unmatched junction bases numbered 10, after V lost 1 base and J lost 4 bases. There are 16 residues in the CDR3. DNA of the CDR3: TGCAGCGTTGAAGTAGGTGAGCGGGAATTTTACAATGAGCAGTTCTTC. Encoded protein: CSVEVGEREFYNEQFF.

The chain uses TRBV4-3 and TRBJ2-5, with TRBD2 matching 9 bases. Trimming took 1 base from V and 3 from J; bases not matched to a gene: 3. The CDR3 totals 15 residues. CDR1 LGHNA and CDR2 YSLEER come from the germline V gene. CDR3 in amino acids: CASSQVASGEETQYF. The CDR3, as DNA: TGCGCCAGCAGCCAAGTGGCTAGCGGGGAAGAGACCCAGTACTTC.

J is TRBJ2-7 and V is TRBV29-1, with TRBD1 identical over 9 bases. The germline CDR1 and CDR2 sequences are SQVTM and ANQGSEA. The CDR3 consists of 14 residues. The V gene end was trimmed by 2 bases and the J gene end by 2 bases; junction bases not matched to a gene: 4. The CDR3 sequence is CSVEMGQGPYEQYF. The CDR3 DNA sequence: TGCAGCGTTGAAATGGGACAGGGCCCCTACGAGCAGTACTTC.

The rearrangement uses TRBV13 and TRBJ2-7; maybe TRBD2 (5 bases). This CDR3 is built from 16 residues. Germline V CDR1 and CDR2: PRHDT, FYEKMQ (reference sequence). V was trimmed by 5 bases and J by 0 bases, leaving 17 bases between them. The CDR3 loop reads CASSPLGQTISYEQYF. The CDR3 nucleotides read TGTGCCAGCAGCCCCCTCGGCCAGACTATCTCCTACGAGCAGTACTTC.

CDR3 loop: CASSWVGVSEAFF. CDR3 DNA sequence: TGTGCCAGCAGCTGGGTCGGAGTGTCTGAAGCTTTCTTT. The chain carries TRBV14 and TRBJ1-1; D remains unclear. Looked up from germline, CDR1 is SGHDN and CDR2 is FVKESK. The ends were cut back, 5 bases at V and 6 bases at J, with 13 bases in the middle. This CDR3 contains 13 residues.

This clone has a single count. The chain employs TRBV4-3 and TRBJ2-1, with D possibly being TRBD2 (5 bases). Trimming pared 2 bases from V and 9 bases from J, leaving 17 bases between. Germline V gene data show CDR1 as LGHNA and CDR2 as YSLEER. This CDR3 has 15 residues. CDR3: CASSQLTGFGGEQFF. The CDR3 nucleotides read TGCGCCAGCAGCCAACTTACGGGGTTTGGAGGTGAGCAGTTCTTC.

The chain couples TRBV7-9 to TRBJ2-7, with 11 positions matching TRBD2. The V gene's germline CDR1 is SEHNR and CDR2 FQNEAQ (reference sequence). With 5 bases clipped from V and 2 bases from J, the junction kept 2 bases outside the gene matches. The CDR3 is made up of 14 amino acids. DNA for the CDR3: TGTGCCAGCAGCCCGGGACTAGCGGCCTACGAGCAGTACTTC. This encodes CASSPGLAAYEQYF. The variable domain in full, with the rest retrieved from reference TRBV7-9 and TRBJ2-7, is DTGVSQNPRHKITKRGQNVTFRCDPISEHNRLYWYRQTLGQGPEFLTYFQNEAQLEKSRLLSDRFSAERPKGSFSTLEIQRTEQGDSAMYLCASSPGLAAYEQYFGPGTRLTVT.

The V call is TRBV6-6, the J call TRBJ2-7, with unresolved D. This CDR3 contains 13 residues. The germline gives CDR1 MNHNY, CDR2 SVGAGI (reference sequence). V dropped 4 bases and J dropped 4 bases, with 11 bases sitting between them. The CDR3 DNA is TGTGCCAGCAGTTCTACCCTCTCATACGAGCAGTACTTC. Protein: CASSSTLSYEQYF.